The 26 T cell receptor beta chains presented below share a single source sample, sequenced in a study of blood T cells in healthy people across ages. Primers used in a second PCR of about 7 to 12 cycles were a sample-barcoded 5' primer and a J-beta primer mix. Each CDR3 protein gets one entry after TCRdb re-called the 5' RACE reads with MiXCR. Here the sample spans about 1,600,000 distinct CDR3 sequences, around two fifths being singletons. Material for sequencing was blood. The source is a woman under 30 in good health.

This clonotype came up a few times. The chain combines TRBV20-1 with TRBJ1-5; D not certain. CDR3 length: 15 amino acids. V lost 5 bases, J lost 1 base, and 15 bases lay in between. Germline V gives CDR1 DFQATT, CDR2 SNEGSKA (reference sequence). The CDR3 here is CSAWSYQESNQPQHF. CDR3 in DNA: TGCAGTGCTTGGAGCTACCAGGAGAGCAATCAGCCCCAGCATTTT.

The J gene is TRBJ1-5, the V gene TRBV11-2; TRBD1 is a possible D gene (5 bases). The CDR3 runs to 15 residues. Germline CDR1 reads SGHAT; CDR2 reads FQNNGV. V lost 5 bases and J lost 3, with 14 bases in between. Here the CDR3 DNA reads TGTGCCAGCAGCCGGGGGGAGGGACTCAATCAGCCCCAGCATTTT. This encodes CASSRGEGLNQPQHF.

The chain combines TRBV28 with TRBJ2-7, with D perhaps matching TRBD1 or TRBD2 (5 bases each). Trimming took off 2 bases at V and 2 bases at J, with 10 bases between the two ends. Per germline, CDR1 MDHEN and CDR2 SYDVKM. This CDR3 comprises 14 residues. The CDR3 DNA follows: TGTGCCAGCAGTTTAGTGGGACCGACCTACGAGCAGTACTTC. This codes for CASSLVGPTYEQYF.

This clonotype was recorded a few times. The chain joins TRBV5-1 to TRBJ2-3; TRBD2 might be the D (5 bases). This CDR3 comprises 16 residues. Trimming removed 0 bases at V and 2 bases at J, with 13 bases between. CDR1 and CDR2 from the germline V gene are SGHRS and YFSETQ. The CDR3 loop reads CASSLASGTITDTQYF. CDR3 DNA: TGCGCCAGCAGCTTGGCCTCGGGAACTATCACAGATACGCAGTATTTT.

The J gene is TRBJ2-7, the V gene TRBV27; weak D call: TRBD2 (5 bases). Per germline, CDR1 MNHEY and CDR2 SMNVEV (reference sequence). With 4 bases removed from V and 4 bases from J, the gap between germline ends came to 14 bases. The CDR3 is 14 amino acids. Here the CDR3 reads CASSSSGLGYEQYF. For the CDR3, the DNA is TGTGCCAGCAGTTCCTCAGGACTCGGATACGAGCAGTACTTC.

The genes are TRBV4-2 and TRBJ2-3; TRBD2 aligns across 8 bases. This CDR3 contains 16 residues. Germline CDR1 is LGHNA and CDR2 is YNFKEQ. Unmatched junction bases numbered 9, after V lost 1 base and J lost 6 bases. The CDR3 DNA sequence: TGTGCCAGCAGCCAAGCGGGAGGGGGGGGCCACGATACGCAGTATTTT. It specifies CASSQAGGGGHDTQYF.

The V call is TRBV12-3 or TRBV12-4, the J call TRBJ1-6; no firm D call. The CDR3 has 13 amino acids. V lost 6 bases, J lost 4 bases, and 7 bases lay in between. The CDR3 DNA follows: TGTGCCAGCAGCGGGGTTTATAATTCACCCCTCCACTTT. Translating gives CASSGVYNSPLHF.

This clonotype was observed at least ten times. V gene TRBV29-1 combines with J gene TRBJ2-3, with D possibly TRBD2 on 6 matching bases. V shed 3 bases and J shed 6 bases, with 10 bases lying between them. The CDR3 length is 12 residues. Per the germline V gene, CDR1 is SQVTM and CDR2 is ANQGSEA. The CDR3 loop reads CSVEGGGDTQYF. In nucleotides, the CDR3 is TGCAGCGTTGAGGGAGGTGGGGATACGCAGTATTTT.

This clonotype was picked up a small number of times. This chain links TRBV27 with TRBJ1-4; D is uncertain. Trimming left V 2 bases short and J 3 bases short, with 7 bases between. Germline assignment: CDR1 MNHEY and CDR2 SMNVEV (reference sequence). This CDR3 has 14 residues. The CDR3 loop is CASSLKTANEKLFF. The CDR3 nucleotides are TGTGCCAGCAGTTTAAAGACGGCTAATGAAAAACTGTTTTTT. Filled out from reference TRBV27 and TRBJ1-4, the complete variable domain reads EAQVTQNPRYLITVTGKKLTVTCSQNMNHEYMSWYRQDPGLGLRQIYYSMNVEVTDKGDVPEGYKVSRKEKRNFPLILESPSPNQTSLYFCASSLKTANEKLFFGSGTQLSVL.

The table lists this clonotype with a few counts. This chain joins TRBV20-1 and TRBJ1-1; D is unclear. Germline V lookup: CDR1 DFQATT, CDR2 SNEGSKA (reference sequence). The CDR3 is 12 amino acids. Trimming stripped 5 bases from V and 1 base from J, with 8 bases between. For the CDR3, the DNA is TGCAGTGCTCCGGGCGGGAACACTGAAGCTTTCTTT. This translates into CSAPGGNTEAFF.

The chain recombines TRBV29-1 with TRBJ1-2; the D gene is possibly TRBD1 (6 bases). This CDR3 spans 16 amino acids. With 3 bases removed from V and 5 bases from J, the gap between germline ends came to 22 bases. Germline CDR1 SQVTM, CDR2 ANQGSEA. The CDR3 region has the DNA TGCAGCGTTGATGAAGGGGACATGGCTGGGGTGTATGGCTACACCTTC. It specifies CSVDEGDMAGVYGYTF.

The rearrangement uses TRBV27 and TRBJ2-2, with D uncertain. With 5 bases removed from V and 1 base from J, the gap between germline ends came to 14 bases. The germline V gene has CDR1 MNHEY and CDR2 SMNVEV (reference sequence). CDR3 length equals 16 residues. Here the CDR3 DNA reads TGTGCCAGCAGTCCAAGACTGCCTTTGAACACCGGGGAGCTGTTTTTT. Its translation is CASSPRLPLNTGELFF.

The CDR3 loop reads CASSQDLSNYGYTF. DNA for the CDR3: TGCGCCAGCAGCCAAGATCTTTCCAACTATGGCTACACCTTC. This sequence joins TRBV4-1 and TRBJ1-2; D not certain. The CDR3 contains 14 residues. V shed 0 bases and J shed 2 bases, with 7 bases lying between them. Per germline, CDR1 MGHRA and CDR2 YSYEKL.

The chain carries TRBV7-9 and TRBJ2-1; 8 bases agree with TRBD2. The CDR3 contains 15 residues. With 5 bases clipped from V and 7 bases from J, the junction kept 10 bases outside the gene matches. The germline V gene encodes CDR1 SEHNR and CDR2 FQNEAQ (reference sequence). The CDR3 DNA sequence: TGTGCCAGCAGCCCGGGACTAGGAAATAAGAATGAGCAGTTCTTC. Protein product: CASSPGLGNKNEQFF.

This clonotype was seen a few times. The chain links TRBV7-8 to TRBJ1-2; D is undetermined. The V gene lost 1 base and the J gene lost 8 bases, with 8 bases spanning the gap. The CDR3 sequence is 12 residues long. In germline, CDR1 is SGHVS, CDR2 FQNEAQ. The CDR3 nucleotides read TGTGCCAGCAGCTTAGACGTGGTGGGCTACACCTTC. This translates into CASSLDVVGYTF.

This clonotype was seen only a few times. The CDR3 nucleotides read TGTGCCAGCAGTGAAGAAATCGGGACTAAGCAGTTCTTC. It is translated as CASSEEIGTKQFF. The rearrangement joins TRBV6-1 to TRBJ2-1, with 7 bases aligning to TRBD2. J gave up 11 bases and V 1 base, and 5 bases lay outside the gene matches. Germline V gene sequence: CDR1 MNHNS, CDR2 SASEGT. This CDR3 has 13 amino acids.

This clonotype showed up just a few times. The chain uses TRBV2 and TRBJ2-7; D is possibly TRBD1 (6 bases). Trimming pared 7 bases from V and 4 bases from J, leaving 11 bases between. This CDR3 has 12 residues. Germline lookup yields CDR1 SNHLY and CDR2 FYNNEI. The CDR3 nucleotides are TGTGCCAGCACCCAGGGGTTTTACGAGCAGTACTTC. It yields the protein CASTQGFYEQYF.

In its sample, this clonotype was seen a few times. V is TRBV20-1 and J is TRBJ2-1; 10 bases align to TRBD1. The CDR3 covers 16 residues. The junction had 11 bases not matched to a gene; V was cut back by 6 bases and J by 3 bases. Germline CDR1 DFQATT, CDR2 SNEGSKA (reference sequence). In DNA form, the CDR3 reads TGCAGTGCCGGGACAGGGGTCCACCCTCTCTACAATGAGCAGTTCTTC. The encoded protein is CSAGTGVHPLYNEQFF.

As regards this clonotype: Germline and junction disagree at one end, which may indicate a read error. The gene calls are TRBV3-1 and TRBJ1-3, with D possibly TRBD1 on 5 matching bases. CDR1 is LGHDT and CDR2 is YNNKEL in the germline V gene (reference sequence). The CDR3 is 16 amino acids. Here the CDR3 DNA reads TGTGCCATCAGCCAATGGGGCATCGGGTCTGGAAACACCATATATTTT. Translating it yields CAISQWGIGSGNTIYF.

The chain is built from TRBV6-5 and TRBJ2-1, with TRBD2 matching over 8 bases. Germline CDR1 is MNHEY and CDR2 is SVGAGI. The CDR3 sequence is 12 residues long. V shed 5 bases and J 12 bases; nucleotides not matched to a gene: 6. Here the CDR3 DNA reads TGTGCCAGCAGTAAAGCCGGGGGGGTGCAGTTCTTC. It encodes CASSKAGGVQFF.

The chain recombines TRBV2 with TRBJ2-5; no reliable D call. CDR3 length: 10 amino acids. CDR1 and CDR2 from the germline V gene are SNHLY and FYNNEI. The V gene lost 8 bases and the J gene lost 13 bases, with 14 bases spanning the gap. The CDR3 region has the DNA TGTGCCAGCCGAGGACGCGATCGGTACTTC. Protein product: CASRGRDRYF.

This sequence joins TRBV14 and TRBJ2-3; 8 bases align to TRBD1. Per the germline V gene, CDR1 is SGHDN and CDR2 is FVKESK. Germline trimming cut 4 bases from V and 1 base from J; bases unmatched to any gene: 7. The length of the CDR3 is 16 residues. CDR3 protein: CASSLGQGWGTDTQYF. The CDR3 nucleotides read TGTGCCAGCAGCCTCGGACAGGGTTGGGGCACAGATACGCAGTATTTT.

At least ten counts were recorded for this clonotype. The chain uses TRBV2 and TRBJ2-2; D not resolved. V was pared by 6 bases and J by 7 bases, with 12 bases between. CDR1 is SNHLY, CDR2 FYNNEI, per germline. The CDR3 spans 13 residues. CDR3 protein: CASSKVTFGELFF. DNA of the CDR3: TGTGCCAGCAGCAAAGTCACTTTCGGGGAGCTGTTTTTT.

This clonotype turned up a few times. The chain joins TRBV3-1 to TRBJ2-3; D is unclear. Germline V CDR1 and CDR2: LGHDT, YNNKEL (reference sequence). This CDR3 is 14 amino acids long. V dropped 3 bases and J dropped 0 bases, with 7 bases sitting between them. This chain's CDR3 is CASSHVHSTDTQYF. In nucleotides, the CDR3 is TGTGCCAGCAGCCATGTTCATAGCACAGATACGCAGTATTTT.

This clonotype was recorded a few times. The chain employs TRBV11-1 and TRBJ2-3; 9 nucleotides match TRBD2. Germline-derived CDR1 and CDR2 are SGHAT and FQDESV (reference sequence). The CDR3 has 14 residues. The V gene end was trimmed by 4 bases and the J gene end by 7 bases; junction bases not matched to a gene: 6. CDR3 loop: CASSSPGLAYTQYF. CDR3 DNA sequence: TGTGCCAGCAGCTCTCCGGGACTAGCCTATACGCAGTATTTT.

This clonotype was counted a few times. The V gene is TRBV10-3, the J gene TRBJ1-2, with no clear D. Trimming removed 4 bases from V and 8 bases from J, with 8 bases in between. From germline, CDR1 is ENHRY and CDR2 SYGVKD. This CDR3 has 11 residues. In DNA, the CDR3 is TGTGCCATCAGTGTCGGGGAGGGCTACACCTTC. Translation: CAISVGEGYTF.